The 21 T cell receptor delta chains given below trace back to one sample, sequenced in a study of Vδ1+ human thymocytes. The template was reverse-transcribed extracted RNA. Pooled V-gene forward primers with one constant-region reverse primer generated the CDR3 amplicons by multiplex PCR. TCRdb called clones anew from the multiplex PCR reads with CATT. The table lists about 50,000 delta-chain clones, around 16% of them singletons. These receptors lack a known antigen. General observations from the study: Highly polyclonal TRG and TRD repertoires with Gaussian CDR3 length distributions appeared in thymus.

Sequences were obtained from Vdelta1+ gamma-delta thymocytes from the thymus. The subset is: FACS-sorted CD3+ TCRalphabeta- TCRVdelta1+ TCRVdelta2- thymocytes. These TCRs come from a girl less than two years old who had congenital heart surgery.

In its sample, this clone was seen a few times. One end of the junction is discordant with germline, which a read error may explain. This rearrangement joins TRDV1 to TRDJ1, with D possibly matching TRDD3 (5 bases). There are 15 residues in the CDR3. Germline CDR1 and CDR2: TSWWSYY and QGS. CDR3 protein: CALGEHGGETAKLIF. The CDR3 region has the DNA TGTGCTCTTGGGGAACATGGAGGGGAGACCGCTAAACTCATCTTT.

The V gene is TRDV1, the J gene TRDJ1, with 10 bases fitting TRDD3. The CDR3 extends over 19 amino acids. V shed 3 bases, J shed 0 bases, and the junction held 13 bases outside the gene matches. CDR1 and CDR2 from the germline V gene are TSWWSYY and QGS. CDR3 DNA sequence: TGTGCTCTTGGGGATCGTCCGTCCCTGGGGGATAAACACACCGATAAACTCATCTTT. It is translated as CALGDRPSLGDKHTDKLIF.

The chain is built from TRDV1 and TRDJ1, with D maybe TRDD3 (5 bases). From germline, CDR1 is TSWWSYY and CDR2 QGS. This CDR3 region has 16 residues. V dropped 2 bases and J dropped 0 bases, with 13 bases sitting between them. CDR3 amino acids: CALGEGGVPYTDKLIF. The CDR3, as DNA: TGTGCTCTTGGGGAAGGGGGGGTTCCGTACACCGATAAACTCATCTTT.

Remarks on this clone: A much more abundant neighbour one base away suggests this may be a read error. The genes are TRDV2 and TRDJ1, with TRDD3 matching over 9 bases. The CDR3 length is 13 residues. V lost 9 bases, J lost 5 bases, and 9 bases stayed unmatched. Germline assignment: CDR1 GEAIGNYY and CDR2 EKD. CDR3 DNA: TGTGCCCCTGGGGGATCCTGTAGGGATAAACTCATCTTT. Translation gives CAPGGSCRDKLIF.

This clone was seen only a few times. This CDR3 is also generated by other DNA sequences in the sample. The chain has TRDV2 and TRDJ1; 7 positions match TRDD3. With 0 bases clipped from V and 0 bases from J, the junction kept 6 bases outside the gene matches. CDR1 is GEAIGNYY, CDR2 EKD, per germline. This CDR3 contains 16 residues. In DNA form, the CDR3 reads TGTGCCTGTGACACCGGGTGCGGGGGATACACCGATAAACTCATCTTT. Protein product: CACDTGCGGYTDKLIF.

This clone was seen a few times. The rearrangement uses TRDV1 and TRDJ1, with D maybe TRDD2 (5 bases). CDR1 TSWWSYY and CDR2 QGS come from the germline V gene. The CDR3 totals 17 residues. V lost 2 bases to trimming and J lost 4 bases, with 20 bases between them. CDR3 in DNA: TGTGCTCTTGGGGAAAGGCTTCCCCGGCAGGCTGACGATAAACTCATCTTT. Translation: CALGERLPRQADDKLIF.

This clone is medium-sized within its sample. The same CDR3 arises from other DNA sequences in this sample as well. The chain uses TRDV2 and TRDJ1; D unresolved. Germline assignment: CDR1 GEAIGNYY and CDR2 EKD. This CDR3 is built from 13 residues. The V end was cut by 5 bases, the J end by 1 base, with 10 bases between. CDR3 amino acids: CACVTKSTDKLIF. The CDR3 DNA sequence: TGTGCCTGTGTAACTAAGAGCACCGATAAACTCATCTTT.

The chain employs TRDV1 and TRDJ1; TRDD3 agrees at 11 bases. Per the germline V gene, CDR1 is TSWWSYY and CDR2 is QGS. This CDR3 has 21 residues. The V segment lost 2 bases and the J segment 0 bases; nucleotides outside the gene matches: 17. The DNA for the CDR3 is TGTGCTCTTGGGGAATCCCAGTACTGGGGGATAGCTCCCCTGTACACCGATAAACTCATCTTT. Its translation is CALGESQYWGIAPLYTDKLIF.

This clone was counted between two and nine times. V is TRDV1 and J is TRDJ1; TRDD3 aligns across 7 bases. The CDR3 runs to 20 residues. V was clipped by 3 bases and J by 0 bases; unmatched bases: 19. Per the germline V gene, CDR1 is TSWWSYY and CDR2 is QGS. As DNA, the CDR3 is TGTGCTCTTGGGGATGGGACGATCTGGGGGCCACTCCAGTACACCGATAAACTCATCTTT. Residues: CALGDGTIWGPLQYTDKLIF.

This clone was picked up a small number of times. The chain joins TRDV1 to TRDJ1, with 7 bases matching TRDD3. V was pared by 3 bases and J by 0 bases, with 28 bases of the junction left unmatched. The CDR3 covers 23 residues. CDR1 and CDR2 from the germline V gene are TSWWSYY and QGS. The CDR3 DNA is TGTGCTCTTGGGGAGCCCCCCACGGGGGGATTGGGGATGCGGGGAGTATACACCGATAAACTCATCTTT. Its protein product is CALGEPPTGGLGMRGVYTDKLIF.

This chain joins TRDV1 and TRDJ1; D is undetermined. The V end lost 5 bases, the J end lost 0 bases, and 4 bases lay between the germline ends. The CDR3 is 12 residues long. CDR1 is TSWWSYY and CDR2 is QGS in the germline V gene. The CDR3 reads CALGRYTDKLIF. CDR3 nucleotide sequence: TGTGCTCTTGGGAGATACACCGATAAACTCATCTTT.

The chain couples TRDV1 to TRDJ1, with TRDD3 identical over 8 bases. The ends lost 3 bases at V and 0 bases at J; junction bases unmatched: 24. The V gene's germline CDR1 is TSWWSYY and CDR2 QGS. This CDR3 contains 22 residues. In DNA, the CDR3 is TGTGCTCTTGGGGACATCTCCGGTGGAGCCCACTGGGGGGATATCAACACCGATAAACTCATCTTT. This sequence encodes CALGDISGGAHWGDINTDKLIF.

The chain links TRDV1 to TRDJ1; 11 bases match TRDD3. Per the germline V gene, CDR1 is TSWWSYY and CDR2 is QGS. The CDR3 is 25 residues long. Trimming took 0 bases from V and 0 from J; bases not matched to a gene: 27. CDR3 region: CALGELPGLRYVGVGGYDYTDKLIF. The CDR3 DNA follows: TGTGCTCTTGGGGAACTCCCCGGTTTGCGCTACGTAGGGGTTGGGGGATACGATTACACCGATAAACTCATCTTT.

The J gene is TRDJ1, the V gene TRDV1, with a tentative D call TRDD3 (6 bases). The V gene's germline CDR1 is TSWWSYY and CDR2 QGS. CDR3 length: 15 residues. V gave up 2 bases and J gave up 4 bases, with 14 bases separating them. CDR3 sequence reads: CALGEYQGISDKLIF. The DNA of the CDR3 is TGTGCTCTTGGGGAATATCAGGGGATTAGCGATAAACTCATCTTT.

V and J are TRDV1 and TRDJ1; 13 bases match TRDD3. CDR1 is TSWWSYY, CDR2 QGS, per germline. This CDR3 region has 23 residues. Trimming cost V 0 bases and J 0 bases; bases outside gene matches: 19. In nucleotides, the CDR3 is TGTGCTCTTGGGGAACTAGTACCCTTACAGTTACTGGGGGATACGCCGTACACCGATAAACTCATCTTT. Encoded protein: CALGELVPLQLLGDTPYTDKLIF.

In this sample, this clone turned up a few times. The V call is TRDV1, the J call TRDJ2; perhaps TRDD3 as D (6 bases). CDR1 TSWWSYY and CDR2 QGS come from the germline V gene. Trimming cost V 6 bases and J 10 bases, with 18 bases left between them. The CDR3 consists of 14 residues. The CDR3, as DNA: TGTGCTCTTGGACCTAACAGTTCGGGGATACAACTCTTCTTT. It specifies CALGPNSSGIQLFF.

Only a few counts were recorded for this clone. The V call is TRDV1, the J call TRDJ1; 11 bases are shared with TRDD3. This CDR3 has 24 residues. V shed 9 bases, J shed 7 bases, and the junction held 40 bases outside the gene matches. CDR1 is TSWWSYY, CDR2 QGS, per germline. In DNA, the CDR3 is TGTGCTCTGATTCCGCATACTCCCAAGGAACTCCATGGGGGATACGTAGTAAGGTCGGGTAAACTCATCTTT. Translating gives CALIPHTPKELHGGYVVRSGKLIF.

This clone was seen only a few times. This chain joins TRDV1 and TRDJ1; weak D call: TRDD3 (5 bases). V gave up 1 base and J gave up 0 bases, with 18 bases separating them. The germline V gene encodes CDR1 TSWWSYY and CDR2 QGS. CDR3 length: 18 amino acids. The CDR3 DNA is TGTGCTCTTGGGGAACAATCGACGGGGGGCTCTGACACCGATAAACTCATCTTT. Its translation is CALGEQSTGGSDTDKLIF.

This chain joins TRDV1 and TRDJ1, with D perhaps matching TRDD3 (6 bases). Trimming cost V 5 bases and J 2 bases, with 39 bases left between them. CDR3 length: 23 residues. The germline CDR1 and CDR2 sequences are TSWWSYY and QGS. CDR3: CALGITRPLTTSGGTPMTDKLIF. In nucleotides, the CDR3 is TGTGCTCTTGGGATAACCCGGCCCCTCACGACTAGCGGGGGAACTCCCATGACCGATAAACTCATCTTT.

The genes are TRDV1 and TRDJ1; 10 bases line up with TRDD3. Germline V gives CDR1 TSWWSYY, CDR2 QGS. The junction had 19 bases not matched to a gene; V was cut back by 4 bases and J by 2 bases. The CDR3 has 20 amino acids. CDR3 DNA sequence: TGTGCTCTTGGGGGAGGGAGTCCTACGTCGTTACTGGGGGATACCGATAAACTCATCTTT. The encoded protein is CALGGGSPTSLLGDTDKLIF.

The chain joins TRDV1 to TRDJ1, with D possibly TRDD3 on 10 matching bases. Germline V gene data show CDR1 as TSWWSYY and CDR2 as QGS. The CDR3 sequence is 23 residues long. V lost 0 bases, J lost 0 bases, and 32 bases lay in between. DNA of the CDR3: TGTGCTCTTGGGGAACTCAAAGGCCTTCCTACCTACTGGGGGATGCGGTACACCGATAAACTCATCTTT. Translating gives CALGELKGLPTYWGMRYTDKLIF.